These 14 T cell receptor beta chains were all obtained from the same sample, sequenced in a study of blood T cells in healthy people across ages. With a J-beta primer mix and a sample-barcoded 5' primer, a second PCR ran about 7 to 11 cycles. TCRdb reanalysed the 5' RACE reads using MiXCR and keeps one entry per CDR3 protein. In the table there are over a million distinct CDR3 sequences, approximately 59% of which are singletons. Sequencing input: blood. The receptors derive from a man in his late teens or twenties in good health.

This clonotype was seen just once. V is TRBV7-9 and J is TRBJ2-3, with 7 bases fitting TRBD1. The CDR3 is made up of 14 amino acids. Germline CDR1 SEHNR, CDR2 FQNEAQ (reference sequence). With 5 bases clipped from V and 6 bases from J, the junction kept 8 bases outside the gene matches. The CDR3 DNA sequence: TGTGCCAGCAGCCCTACCGACAGGGTGGATACGCAGTATTTT. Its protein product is CASSPTDRVDTQYF. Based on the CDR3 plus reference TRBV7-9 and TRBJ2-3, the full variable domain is DTGVSQNPRHKITKRGQNVTFRCDPISEHNRLYWYRQTLGQGPEFLTYFQNEAQLEKSRLLSDRFSAERPKGSFSTLEIQRTEQGDSAMYLCASSPTDRVDTQYFGPGTRLTVL.

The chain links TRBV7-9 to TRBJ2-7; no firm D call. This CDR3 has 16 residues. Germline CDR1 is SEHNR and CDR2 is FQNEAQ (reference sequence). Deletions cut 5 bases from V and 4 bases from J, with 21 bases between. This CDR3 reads CASSRRPAYKTYEQYF. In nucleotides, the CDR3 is TGTGCCAGCAGCCGACGCCCGGCTTATAAAACATACGAGCAGTACTTC.

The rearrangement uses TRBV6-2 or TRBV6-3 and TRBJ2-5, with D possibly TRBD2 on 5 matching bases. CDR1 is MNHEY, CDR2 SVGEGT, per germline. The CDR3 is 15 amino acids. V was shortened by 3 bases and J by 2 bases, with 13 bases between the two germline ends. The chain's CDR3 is CASSYWSGSQETQYF. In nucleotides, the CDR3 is TGTGCCAGCAGTTATTGGTCGGGGTCTCAAGAGACCCAGTACTTC.

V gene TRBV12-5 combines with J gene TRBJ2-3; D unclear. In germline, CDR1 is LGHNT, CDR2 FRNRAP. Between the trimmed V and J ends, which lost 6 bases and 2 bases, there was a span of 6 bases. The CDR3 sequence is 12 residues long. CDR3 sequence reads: CASGPPTDTQYF. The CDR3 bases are TGTGCTAGTGGCCCTCCCACAGATACGCAGTATTTT.

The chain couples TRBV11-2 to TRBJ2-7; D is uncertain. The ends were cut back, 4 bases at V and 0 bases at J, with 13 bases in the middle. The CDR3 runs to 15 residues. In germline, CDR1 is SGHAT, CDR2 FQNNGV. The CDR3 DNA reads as TGTGCCAGCAGCTCCCCCCGTAGAGACTCCTACGAGCAGTACTTC. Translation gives CASSSPRRDSYEQYF.

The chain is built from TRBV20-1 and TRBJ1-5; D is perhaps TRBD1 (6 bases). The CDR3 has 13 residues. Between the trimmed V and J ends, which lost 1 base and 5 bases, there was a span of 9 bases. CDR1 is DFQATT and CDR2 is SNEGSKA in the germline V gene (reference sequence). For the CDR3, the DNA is TGCAGTGCTAGAGCGACAGGCGATCAGCCCCAGCATTTT. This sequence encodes CSARATGDQPQHF.

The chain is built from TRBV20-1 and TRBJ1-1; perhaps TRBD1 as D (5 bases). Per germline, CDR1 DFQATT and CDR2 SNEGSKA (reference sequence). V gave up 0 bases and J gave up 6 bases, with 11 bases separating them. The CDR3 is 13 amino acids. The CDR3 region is CSARDLGGAEAFF. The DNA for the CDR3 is TGCAGTGCTAGAGATTTGGGGGGGGCTGAAGCTTTCTTT.

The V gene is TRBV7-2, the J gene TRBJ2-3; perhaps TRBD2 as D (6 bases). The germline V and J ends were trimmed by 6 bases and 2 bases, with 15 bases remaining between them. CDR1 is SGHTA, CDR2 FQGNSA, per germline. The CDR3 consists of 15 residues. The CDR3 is CASRFKGLNTDTQYF. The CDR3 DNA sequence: TGTGCCAGCAGGTTCAAGGGACTCAACACAGATACGCAGTATTTT. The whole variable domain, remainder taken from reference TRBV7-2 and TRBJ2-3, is GAGVSQSPSNKVTEKGKDVELRCDPISGHTALYWYRQSLGQGLEFLIYFQGNSAPDKSGLPSDRFSAERTGGSVSTLTIQRTQQEDSAVYLCASRFKGLNTDTQYFGPGTRLTVL.

CDR3 loop: CASRYDRGPNYGYTF. CDR3 bases: TGTGCCAGCAGATATGACAGGGGCCCTAACTATGGCTACACCTTC. The chain uses TRBV5-6 and TRBJ1-2; 8 bases fit TRBD1. Germline CDR1 reads SGHDT; CDR2 reads YYEEEE. The CDR3 is 15 residues long. The ends lost 5 bases at V and 0 bases at J; junction bases unmatched: 6.

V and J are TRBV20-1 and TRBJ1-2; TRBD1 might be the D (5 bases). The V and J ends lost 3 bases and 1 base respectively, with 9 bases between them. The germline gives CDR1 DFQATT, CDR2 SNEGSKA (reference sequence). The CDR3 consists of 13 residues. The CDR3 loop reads CSARPGINYGYTF. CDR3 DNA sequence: TGCAGTGCTAGGCCAGGGATTAACTATGGCTACACCTTC.

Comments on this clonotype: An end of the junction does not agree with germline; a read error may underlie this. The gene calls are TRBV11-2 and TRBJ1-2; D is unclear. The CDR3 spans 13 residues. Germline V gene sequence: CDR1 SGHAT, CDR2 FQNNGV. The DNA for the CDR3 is TGTGCCAGCAGTTTAGAGCCCGGGTTTGGCTACACCTTC. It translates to CASSLEPGFGYTF.

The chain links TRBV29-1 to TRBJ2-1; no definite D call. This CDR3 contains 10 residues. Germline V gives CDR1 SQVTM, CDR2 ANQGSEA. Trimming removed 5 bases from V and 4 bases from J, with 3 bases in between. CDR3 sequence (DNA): TGCAGCGTTTGGTACAATGAGCAGTTCTTC. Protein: CSVWYNEQFF.

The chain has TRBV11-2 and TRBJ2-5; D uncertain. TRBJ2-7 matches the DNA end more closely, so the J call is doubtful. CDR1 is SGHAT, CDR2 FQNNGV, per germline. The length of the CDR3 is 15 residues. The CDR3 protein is CASSLQTPKVYEQYF. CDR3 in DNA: TGTGCCAGCAGCCTACAGACCCCGAAGGTCTACGAGCAGTACTTC.

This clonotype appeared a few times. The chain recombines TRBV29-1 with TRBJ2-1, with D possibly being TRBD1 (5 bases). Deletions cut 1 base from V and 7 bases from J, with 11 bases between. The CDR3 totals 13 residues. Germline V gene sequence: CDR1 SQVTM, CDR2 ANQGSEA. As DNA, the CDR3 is TGCAGCGTTGAAGTTGGGGCCACTAATGAGCAGTTCTTC. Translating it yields CSVEVGATNEQFF.